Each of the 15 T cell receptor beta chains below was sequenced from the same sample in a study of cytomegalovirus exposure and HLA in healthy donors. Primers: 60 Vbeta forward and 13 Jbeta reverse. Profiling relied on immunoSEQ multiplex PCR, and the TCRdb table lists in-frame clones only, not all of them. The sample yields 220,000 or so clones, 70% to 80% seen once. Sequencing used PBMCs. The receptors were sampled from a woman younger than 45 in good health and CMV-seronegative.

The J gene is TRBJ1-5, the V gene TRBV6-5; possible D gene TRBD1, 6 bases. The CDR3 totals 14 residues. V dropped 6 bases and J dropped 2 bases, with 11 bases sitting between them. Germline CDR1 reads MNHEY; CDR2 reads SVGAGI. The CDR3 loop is CASSWTAGNQPQHF. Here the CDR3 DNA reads TGTGCCAGCAGCTGGACAGCGGGCAATCAGCCCCAGCATTTT.

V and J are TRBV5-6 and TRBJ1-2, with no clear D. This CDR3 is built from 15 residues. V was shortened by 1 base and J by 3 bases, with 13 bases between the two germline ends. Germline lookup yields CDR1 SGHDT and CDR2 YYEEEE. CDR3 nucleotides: TGTGCCAGCAGCTTGTGGTTATCCCGCGACTATGGCTACACCTTC. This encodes CASSLWLSRDYGYTF.

In DNA form, the CDR3 reads TGTGCCAGCCAACGACAATCTGGGGCCAACGTCCTGACTTTC. Its translation: CASQRQSGANVLTF. V and J are TRBV6-5 and TRBJ2-6; D is unresolved. Germline CDR1 MNHEY, CDR2 SVGAGI. CDR3 length: 14 residues. V was cut by 8 bases and J by 1 base, with 9 bases left in between.

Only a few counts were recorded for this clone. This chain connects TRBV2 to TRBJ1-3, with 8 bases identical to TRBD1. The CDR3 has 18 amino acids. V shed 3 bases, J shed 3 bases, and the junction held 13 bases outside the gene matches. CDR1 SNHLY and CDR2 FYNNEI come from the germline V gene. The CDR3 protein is CASSDRGLHFLFGNTIYF. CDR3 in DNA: TGTGCCAGCAGTGACAGGGGGCTTCATTTTCTTTTTGGAAACACCATATATTTT.

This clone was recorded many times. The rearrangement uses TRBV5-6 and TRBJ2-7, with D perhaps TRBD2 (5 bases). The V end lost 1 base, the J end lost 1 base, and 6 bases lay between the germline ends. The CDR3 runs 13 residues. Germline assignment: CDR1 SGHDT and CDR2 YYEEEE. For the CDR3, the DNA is TGTGCCAGCAGCTTGACGGGGTCCTACGAGCAGTACTTC. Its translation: CASSLTGSYEQYF.

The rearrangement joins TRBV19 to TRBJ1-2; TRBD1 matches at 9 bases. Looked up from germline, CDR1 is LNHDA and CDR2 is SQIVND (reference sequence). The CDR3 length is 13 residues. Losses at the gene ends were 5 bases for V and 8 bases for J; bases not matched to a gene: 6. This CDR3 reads CASSVGQGNGYTF. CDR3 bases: TGTGCCAGTAGTGTCGGACAGGGGAACGGCTACACCTTC.

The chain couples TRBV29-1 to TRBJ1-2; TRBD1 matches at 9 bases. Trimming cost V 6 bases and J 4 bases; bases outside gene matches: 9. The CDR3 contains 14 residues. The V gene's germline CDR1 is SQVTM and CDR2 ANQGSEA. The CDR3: CSVGDREALYGYTF. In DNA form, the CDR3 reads TGCAGCGTCGGGGACAGGGAAGCGCTCTATGGCTACACCTTC.

CDR3 bases: TGTGCCAGCAGTTACTCGGAGGGGAACACTGAAGCTTTCTTT. Translation gives CASSYSEGNTEAFF. The rearrangement links TRBV6-5 to TRBJ1-1; D remains ambiguous. Trimming shortened V by 0 bases and J by 1 base, and 6 bases separated the two germline ends. This CDR3 has 14 amino acids. Germline lookup yields CDR1 MNHEY and CDR2 SVGAGI.

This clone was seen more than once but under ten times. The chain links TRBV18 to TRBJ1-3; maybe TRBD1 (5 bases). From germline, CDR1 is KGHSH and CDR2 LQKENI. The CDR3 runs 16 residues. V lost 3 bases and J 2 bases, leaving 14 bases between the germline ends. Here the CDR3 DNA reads TGTGCCAGCTCACCGCTCCCTGAAGGGGCTGGAAACACCATATATTTT. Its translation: CASSPLPEGAGNTIYF.

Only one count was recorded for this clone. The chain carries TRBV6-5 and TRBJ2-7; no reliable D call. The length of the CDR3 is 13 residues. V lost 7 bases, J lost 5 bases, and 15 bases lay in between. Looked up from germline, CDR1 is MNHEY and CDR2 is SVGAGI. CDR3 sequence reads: CASTPQSANEQYF. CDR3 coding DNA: TGTGCCAGCACTCCCCAGAGCGCGAACGAGCAGTACTTC.

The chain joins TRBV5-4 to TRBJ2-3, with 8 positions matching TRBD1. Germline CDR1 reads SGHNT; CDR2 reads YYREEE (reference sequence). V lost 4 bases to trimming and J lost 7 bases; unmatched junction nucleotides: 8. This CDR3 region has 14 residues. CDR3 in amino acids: CASSPRDRQNTQYF. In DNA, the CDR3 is TGTGCCAGCAGCCCGCGGGACAGGCAAAATACGCAGTATTTT.

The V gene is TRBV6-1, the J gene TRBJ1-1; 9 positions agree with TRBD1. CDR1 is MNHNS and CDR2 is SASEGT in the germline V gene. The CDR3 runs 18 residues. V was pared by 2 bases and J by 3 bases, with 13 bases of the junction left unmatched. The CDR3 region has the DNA TGTGCCAGCAGTGAACTTTGGGACAGGGTTGCCGAGGACACTGAAGCTTTCTTT. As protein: CASSELWDRVAEDTEAFF.

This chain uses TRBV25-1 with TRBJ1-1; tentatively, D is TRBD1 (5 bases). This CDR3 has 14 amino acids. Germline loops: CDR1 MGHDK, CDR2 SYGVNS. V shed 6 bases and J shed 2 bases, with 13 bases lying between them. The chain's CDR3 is CASRREGINTEAFF. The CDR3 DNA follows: TGTGCCAGCAGACGGGAGGGGATTAACACTGAAGCTTTCTTT.

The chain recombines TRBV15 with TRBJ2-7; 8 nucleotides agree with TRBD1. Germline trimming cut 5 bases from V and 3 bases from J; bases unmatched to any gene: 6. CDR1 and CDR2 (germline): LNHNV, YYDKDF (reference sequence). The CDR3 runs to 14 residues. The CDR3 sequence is CATSVLGTGYEQYF. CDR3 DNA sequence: TGTGCCACCAGCGTTCTAGGGACAGGCTACGAGCAGTACTTC.

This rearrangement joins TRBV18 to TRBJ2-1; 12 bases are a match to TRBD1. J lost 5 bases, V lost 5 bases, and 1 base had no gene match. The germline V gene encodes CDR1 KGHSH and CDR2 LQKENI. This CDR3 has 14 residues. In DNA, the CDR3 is TGTGCCAGCTCATGGGACAGGGGGCACAATGAGCAGTTCTTC. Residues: CASSWDRGHNEQFF.